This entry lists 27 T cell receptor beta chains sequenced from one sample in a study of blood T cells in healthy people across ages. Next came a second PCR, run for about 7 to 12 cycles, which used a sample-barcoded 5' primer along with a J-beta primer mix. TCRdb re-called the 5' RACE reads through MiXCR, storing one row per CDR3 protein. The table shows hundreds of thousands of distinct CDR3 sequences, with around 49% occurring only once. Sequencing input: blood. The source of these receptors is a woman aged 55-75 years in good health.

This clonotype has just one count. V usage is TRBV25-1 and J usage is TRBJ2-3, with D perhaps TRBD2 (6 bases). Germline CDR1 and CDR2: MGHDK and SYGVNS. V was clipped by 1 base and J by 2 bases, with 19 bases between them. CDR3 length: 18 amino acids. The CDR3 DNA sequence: TGTGCCAGCAGTGAATCCCCCAGGGATCGGGAGCACACAGATACGCAGTATTTT. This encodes CASSESPRDREHTDTQYF.

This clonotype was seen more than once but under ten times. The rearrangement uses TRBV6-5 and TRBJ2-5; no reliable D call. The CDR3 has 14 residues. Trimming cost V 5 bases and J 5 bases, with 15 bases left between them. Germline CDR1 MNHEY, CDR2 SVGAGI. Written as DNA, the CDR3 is TGTGCCAGCAGTCTAACTGGGCTTCTGGAGACCCAGTACTTC. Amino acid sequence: CASSLTGLLETQYF.

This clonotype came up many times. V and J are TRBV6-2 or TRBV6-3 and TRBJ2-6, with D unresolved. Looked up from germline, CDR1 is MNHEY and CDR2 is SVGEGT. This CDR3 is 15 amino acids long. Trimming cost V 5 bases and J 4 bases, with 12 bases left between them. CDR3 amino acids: CASSPISTGANVLTF. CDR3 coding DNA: TGTGCCAGCAGTCCGATCTCTACCGGGGCCAACGTCCTGACTTTC.

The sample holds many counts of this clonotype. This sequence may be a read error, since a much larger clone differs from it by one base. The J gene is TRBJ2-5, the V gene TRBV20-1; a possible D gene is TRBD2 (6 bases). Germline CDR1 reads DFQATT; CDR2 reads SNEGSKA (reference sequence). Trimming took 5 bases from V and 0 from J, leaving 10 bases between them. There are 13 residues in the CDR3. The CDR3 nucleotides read TGCAGTGCTGGGGACTGGGACCAAGAGACCCAGTACTTC. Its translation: CSAGDWDQETQYF.

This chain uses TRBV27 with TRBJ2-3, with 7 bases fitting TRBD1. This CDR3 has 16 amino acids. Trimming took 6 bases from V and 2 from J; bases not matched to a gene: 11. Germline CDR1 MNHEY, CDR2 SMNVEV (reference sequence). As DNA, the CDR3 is TGTGCCAGCAGAACGACAGGGAGCCCTTCCACAGATACGCAGTATTTT. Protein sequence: CASRTTGSPSTDTQYF.

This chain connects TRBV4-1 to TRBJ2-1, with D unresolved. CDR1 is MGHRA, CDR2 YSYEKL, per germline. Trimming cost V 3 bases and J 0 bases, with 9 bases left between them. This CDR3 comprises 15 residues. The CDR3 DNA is TGCGCCAGCAGCCAGGCGGAGAGCTCCTACAATGAGCAGTTCTTC. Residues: CASSQAESSYNEQFF.

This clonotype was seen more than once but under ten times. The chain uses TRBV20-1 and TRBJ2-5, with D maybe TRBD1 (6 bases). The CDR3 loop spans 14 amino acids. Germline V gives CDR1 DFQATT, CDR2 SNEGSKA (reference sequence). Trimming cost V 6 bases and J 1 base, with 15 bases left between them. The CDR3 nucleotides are TGCAGTGCAGGCAGGGGCCCTCTCCAAGAGACCCAGTACTTC. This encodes CSAGRGPLQETQYF.

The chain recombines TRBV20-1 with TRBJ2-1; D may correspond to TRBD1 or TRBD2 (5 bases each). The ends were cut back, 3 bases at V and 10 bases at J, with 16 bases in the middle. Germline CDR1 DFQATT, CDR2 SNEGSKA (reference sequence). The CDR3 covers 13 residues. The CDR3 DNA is TGCAGTGCTAGTCAGGCAGGGAGAGGCGAGCAGTTCTTC. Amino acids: CSASQAGRGEQFF.

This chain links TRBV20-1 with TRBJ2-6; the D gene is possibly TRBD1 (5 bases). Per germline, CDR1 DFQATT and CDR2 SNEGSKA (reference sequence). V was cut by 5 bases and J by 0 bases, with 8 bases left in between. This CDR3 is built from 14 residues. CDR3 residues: CSAAQGSGANVLTF. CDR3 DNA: TGCAGTGCTGCTCAGGGCTCTGGGGCCAACGTCCTGACTTTC.

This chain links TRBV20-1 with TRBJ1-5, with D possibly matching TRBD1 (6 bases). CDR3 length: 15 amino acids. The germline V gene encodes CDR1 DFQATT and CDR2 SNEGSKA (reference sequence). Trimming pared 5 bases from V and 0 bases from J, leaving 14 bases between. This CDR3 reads CSAVTGRYSNQPQHF. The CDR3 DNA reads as TGCAGTGCTGTGACAGGCAGATATAGCAATCAGCCCCAGCATTTT.

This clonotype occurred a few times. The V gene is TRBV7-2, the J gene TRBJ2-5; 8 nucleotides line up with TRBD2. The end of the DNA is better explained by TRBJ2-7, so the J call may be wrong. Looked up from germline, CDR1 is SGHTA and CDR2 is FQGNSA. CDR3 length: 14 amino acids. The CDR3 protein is CASSGTRVSYEQYF. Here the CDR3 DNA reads TGTGCCAGCAGCGGGACTAGAGTTTCTTACGAGCAGTACTTC.

In DNA form, the CDR3 reads TGTGCCATCAGAGTGAGAGGGGTGAACACTGAAGCTTTCTTT. Its translation: CAIRVRGVNTEAFF. V is TRBV10-3 and J is TRBJ1-1, with a tentative D call TRBD1 (5 bases). Trimming cost V 6 bases and J 0 bases, with 11 bases left between them. Per the germline V gene, CDR1 is ENHRY and CDR2 is SYGVKD. The CDR3 consists of 14 residues.

The DNA for the CDR3 is TGCAGTGGGCCGCCGACAACAAACAGGGGGCGAGGCTACACCTTC. Translation gives CSGPPTTNRGRGYTF. The J gene is TRBJ1-2, the V gene TRBV20-1; TRBD1 agrees at 9 bases. Germline CDR1 is DFQATT and CDR2 is SNEGSKA (reference sequence). This CDR3 contains 15 residues. Trimming took 7 bases from V and 8 from J; bases not matched to a gene: 17.

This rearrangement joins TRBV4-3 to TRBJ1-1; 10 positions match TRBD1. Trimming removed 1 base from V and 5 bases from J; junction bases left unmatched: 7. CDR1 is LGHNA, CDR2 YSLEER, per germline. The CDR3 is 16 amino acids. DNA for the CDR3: TGCGCCAGCAGCCAAGCGGGACAGGGGCGAGGAACTGAAGCTTTCTTT. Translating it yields CASSQAGQGRGTEAFF.

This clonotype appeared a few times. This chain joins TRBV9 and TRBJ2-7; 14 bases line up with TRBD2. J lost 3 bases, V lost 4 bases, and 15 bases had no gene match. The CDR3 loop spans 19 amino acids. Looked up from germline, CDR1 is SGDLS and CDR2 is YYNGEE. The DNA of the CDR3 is TGTGCCAGCAGCCCCCGGACTAGCGGGAGGACCAAGGGGGACTACGAGCAGTACTTC. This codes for CASSPRTSGRTKGDYEQYF.

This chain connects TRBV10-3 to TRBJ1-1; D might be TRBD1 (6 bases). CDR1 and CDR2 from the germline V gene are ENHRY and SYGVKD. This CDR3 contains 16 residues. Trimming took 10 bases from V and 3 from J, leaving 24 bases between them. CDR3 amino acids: CATKPPTGRKDTEAFF. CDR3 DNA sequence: TGTGCCACAAAACCCCCAACAGGGAGGAAGGACACTGAAGCTTTCTTT.

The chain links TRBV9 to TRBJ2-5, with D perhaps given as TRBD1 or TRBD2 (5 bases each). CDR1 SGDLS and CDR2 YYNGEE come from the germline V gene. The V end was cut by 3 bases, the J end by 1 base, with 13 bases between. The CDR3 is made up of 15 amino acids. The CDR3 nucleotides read TGTGCCAGCAGCGCGGGACGGCGGAGCCAAGAGACCCAGTACTTC. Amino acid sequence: CASSAGRRSQETQYF.

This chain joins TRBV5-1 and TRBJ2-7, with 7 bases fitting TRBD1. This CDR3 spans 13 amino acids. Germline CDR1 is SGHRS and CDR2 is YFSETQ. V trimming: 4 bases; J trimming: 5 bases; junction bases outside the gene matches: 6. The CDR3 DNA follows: TGCGCCAGCAGCGTGACAGGGAAGGACGAGCAGTACTTC. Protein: CASSVTGKDEQYF.

The DNA of the CDR3 is TGCAGTGCGGACCGAGGGTTGGTAGATACGCAGTATTTT. This sequence encodes CSADRGLVDTQYF. The chain uses TRBV20-1 and TRBJ2-3; D may be TRBD2 (5 bases). Trimming pared 6 bases from V and 5 bases from J, leaving 15 bases between. This CDR3 contains 13 residues. Germline lookup yields CDR1 DFQATT and CDR2 SNEGSKA (reference sequence).

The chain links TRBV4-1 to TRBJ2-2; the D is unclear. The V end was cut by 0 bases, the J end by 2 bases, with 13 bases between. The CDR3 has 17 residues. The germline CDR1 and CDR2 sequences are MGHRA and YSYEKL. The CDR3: CASSQDSLFTNTGELFF. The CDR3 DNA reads TGCGCCAGCAGCCAAGACTCCCTGTTCACAAACACCGGGGAGCTGTTTTTT.

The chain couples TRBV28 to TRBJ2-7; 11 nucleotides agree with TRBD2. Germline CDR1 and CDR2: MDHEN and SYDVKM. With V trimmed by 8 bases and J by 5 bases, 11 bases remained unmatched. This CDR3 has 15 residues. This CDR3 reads CASLIAGGISHEQYF. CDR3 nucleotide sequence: TGTGCCAGCCTAATAGCGGGAGGGATCAGTCACGAGCAGTACTTC.

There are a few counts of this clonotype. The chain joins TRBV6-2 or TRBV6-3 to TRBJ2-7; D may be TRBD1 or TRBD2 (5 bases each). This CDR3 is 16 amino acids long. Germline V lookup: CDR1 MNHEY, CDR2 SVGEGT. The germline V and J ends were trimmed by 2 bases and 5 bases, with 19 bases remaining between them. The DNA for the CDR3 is TGTGCCAGCAGTTACCTTCGGGACGGCTTTCCCGACGAGCAGTACTTC. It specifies CASSYLRDGFPDEQYF.

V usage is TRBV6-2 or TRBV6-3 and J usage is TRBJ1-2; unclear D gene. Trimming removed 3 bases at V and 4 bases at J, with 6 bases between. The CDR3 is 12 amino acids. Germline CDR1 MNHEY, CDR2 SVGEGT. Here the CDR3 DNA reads TGTGCCAGCAGTTATCGGCCCTATGGCTACACCTTC. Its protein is CASSYRPYGYTF.

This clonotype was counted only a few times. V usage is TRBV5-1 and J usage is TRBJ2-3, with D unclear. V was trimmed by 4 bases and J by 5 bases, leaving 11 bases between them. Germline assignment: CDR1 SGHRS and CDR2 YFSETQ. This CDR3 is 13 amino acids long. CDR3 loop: CASSRTNQDTQYF. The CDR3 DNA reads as TGCGCCAGCAGCCGTACGAATCAAGATACGCAGTATTTT.

The CDR3, as DNA: TGTGCCAGCAGCCCACCCGGGGGGGGACTCCAGTATTTT. Amino acid sequence: CASSPPGGGLQYF. The V and J genes are TRBV7-3 and TRBJ2-3, with 8 positions matching TRBD2. V dropped 5 bases and J dropped 12; count of bases not matched to a gene: 10. The CDR3 extends over 13 amino acids. CDR1 and CDR2 from the germline V gene are SGHTA and FQGTGA.

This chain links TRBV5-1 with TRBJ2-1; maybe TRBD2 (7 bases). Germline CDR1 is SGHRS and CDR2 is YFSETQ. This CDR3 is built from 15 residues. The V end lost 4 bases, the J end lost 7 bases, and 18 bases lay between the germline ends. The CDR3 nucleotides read TGCGCCAGCAGCATAAGGGGGGGCCGGTGGAATGAGCAGTTCTTC. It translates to CASSIRGGRWNEQFF.

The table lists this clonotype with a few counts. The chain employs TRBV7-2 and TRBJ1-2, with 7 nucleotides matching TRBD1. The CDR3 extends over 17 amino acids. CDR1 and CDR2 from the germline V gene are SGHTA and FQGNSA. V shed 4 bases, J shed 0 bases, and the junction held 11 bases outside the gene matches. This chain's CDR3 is CASSSQGGGSANYGYTF. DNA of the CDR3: TGTGCCAGCAGCTCCCAAGGAGGGGGCAGCGCTAACTATGGCTACACCTTC.